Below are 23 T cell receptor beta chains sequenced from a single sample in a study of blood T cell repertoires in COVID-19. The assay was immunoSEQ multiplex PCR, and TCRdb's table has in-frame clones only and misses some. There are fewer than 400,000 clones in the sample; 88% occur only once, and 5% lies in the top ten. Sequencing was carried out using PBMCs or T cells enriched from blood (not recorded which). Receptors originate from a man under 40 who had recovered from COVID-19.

This CDR3 reads CASSERGEQFF. The CDR3 DNA follows: TGTGCCAGTAGTGAGCGGGGGGAGCAGTTCTTC. This sequence joins TRBV19 and TRBJ2-1; 8 bases fit TRBD2. Germline lookup yields CDR1 LNHDA and CDR2 SQIVND (reference sequence). Losses at the gene ends were 5 bases for V and 10 bases for J; bases not matched to a gene: 1. This CDR3 has 11 amino acids. Supplemented by reference TRBV19 and TRBJ2-1, the full variable domain reads DGGITQSPKYLFRKEGQNVTLSCEQNLNHDAMYWYRQDPGQGLRLIYYSQIVNDFQKGDIAEGYSVSREKKESFPLTVTSAQKNPTAFYLCASSERGEQFFGPGTRLTVL.

This chain's CDR3 is CASSYEGHGANVLTF. Here the CDR3 DNA reads TGTGCCAGCAGTTACGAGGGTCATGGGGCCAACGTCCTGACTTTC. This sequence joins TRBV6-5 and TRBJ2-6; a weak D match, TRBD2 (5 bases). Germline assignment: CDR1 MNHEY and CDR2 SVGAGI. The CDR3 sequence is 15 residues long. V dropped 2 bases and J dropped 3 bases, with 8 bases sitting between them.

CDR3 nucleotide sequence: TGTGCCAGCAGTGATGGACTAGCGGGCTCCAATGAGCAGTTCTTC. Translation: CASSDGLAGSNEQFF. V usage is TRBV6-4 and J usage is TRBJ2-1, with TRBD2 matching 11 bases. CDR1 is MRHNA and CDR2 is SNTAGT in the germline V gene. The CDR3 has 15 residues. J was trimmed by 6 bases and V by 3 bases; bases with no gene match: 4.

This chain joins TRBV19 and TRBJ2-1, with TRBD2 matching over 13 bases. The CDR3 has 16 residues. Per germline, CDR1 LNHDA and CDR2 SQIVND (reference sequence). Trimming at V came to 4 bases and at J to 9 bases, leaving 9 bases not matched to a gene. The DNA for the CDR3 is TGTGCCAGTAGTAGAGGGACTAGCGGGGTACGGGGTGAGCAGTTCTTC. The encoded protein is CASSRGTSGVRGEQFF. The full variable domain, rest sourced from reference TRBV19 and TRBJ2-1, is DGGITQSPKYLFRKEGQNVTLSCEQNLNHDAMYWYRQDPGQGLRLIYYSQIVNDFQKGDIAEGYSVSREKKESFPLTVTSAQKNPTAFYLCASSRGTSGVRGEQFFGPGTRLTVL.

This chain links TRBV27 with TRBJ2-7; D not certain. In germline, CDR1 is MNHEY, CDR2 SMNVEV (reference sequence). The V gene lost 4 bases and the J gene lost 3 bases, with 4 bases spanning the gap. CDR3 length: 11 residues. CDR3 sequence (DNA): TGTGCCAGCAGTTACAACTACGAGCAGTACTTC. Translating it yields CASSYNYEQYF.

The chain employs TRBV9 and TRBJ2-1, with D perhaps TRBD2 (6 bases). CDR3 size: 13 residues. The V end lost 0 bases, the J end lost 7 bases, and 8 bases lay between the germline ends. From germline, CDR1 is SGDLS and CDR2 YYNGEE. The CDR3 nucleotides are TGTGCCAGCAGCGTAGCTAGCGCGAATGAGCAGTTCTTC. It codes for CASSVASANEQFF.

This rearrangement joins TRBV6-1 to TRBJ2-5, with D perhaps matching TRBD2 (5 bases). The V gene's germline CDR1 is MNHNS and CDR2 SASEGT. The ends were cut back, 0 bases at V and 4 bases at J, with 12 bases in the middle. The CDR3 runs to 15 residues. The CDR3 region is CASSEALREGETQYF. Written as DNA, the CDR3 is TGTGCCAGCAGTGAAGCGCTTCGTGAGGGAGAGACCCAGTACTTC.

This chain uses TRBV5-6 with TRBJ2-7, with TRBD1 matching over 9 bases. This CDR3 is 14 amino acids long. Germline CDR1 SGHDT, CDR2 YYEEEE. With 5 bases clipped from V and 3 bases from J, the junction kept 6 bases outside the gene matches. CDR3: CASRATGGGYEQYF. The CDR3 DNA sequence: TGTGCCAGCAGGGCGACAGGGGGAGGCTACGAGCAGTACTTC.

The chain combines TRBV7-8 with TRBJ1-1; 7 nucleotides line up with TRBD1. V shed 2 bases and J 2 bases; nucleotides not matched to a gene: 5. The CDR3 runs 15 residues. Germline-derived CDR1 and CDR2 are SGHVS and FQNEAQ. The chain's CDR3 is CASSLLRTGNTEAFF. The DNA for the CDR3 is TGTGCCAGCAGCTTATTGAGGACAGGTAACACTGAAGCTTTCTTT.

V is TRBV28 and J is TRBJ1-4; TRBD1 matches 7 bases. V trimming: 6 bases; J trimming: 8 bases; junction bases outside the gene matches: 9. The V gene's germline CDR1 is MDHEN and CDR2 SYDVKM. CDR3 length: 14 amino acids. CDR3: CASSEGAPREKLFF. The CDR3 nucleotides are TGTGCCAGCAGCGAGGGGGCCCCGAGGGAAAAACTGTTTTTT.

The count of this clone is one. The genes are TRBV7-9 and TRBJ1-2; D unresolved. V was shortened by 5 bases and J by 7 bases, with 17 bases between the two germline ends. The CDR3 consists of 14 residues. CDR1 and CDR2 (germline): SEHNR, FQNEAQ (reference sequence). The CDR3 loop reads CASSETLGTFGYTF. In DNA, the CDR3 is TGTGCCAGCAGCGAGACGTTGGGCACCTTTGGCTACACCTTC. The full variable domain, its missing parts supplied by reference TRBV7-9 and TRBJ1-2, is DTGVSQNPRHKITKRGQNVTFRCDPISEHNRLYWYRQTLGQGPEFLTYFQNEAQLEKSRLLSDRFSAERPKGSFSTLEIQRTEQGDSAMYLCASSETLGTFGYTFGSGTRLTVV.

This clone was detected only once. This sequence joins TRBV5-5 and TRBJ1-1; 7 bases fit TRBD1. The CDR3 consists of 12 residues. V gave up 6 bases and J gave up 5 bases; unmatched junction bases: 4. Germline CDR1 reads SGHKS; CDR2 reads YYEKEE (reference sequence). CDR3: CASTPGGTEAFF. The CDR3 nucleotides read TGTGCCAGCACCCCAGGGGGGACTGAAGCTTTCTTT.

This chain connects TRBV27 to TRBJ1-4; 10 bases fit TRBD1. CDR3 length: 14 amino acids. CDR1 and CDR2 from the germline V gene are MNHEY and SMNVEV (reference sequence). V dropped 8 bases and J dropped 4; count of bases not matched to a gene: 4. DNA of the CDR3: TGTGCCAGCGGAAGGGACAGGGGTAATGAAAAACTGTTTTTT. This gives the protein CASGRDRGNEKLFF.

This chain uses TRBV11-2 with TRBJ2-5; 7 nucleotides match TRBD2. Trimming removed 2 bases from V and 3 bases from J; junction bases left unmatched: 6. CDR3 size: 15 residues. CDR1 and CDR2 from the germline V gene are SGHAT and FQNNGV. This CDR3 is CASSLISSGEETQYF. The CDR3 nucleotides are TGTGCCAGCAGCTTAATTTCTAGCGGAGAAGAGACCCAGTACTTC.

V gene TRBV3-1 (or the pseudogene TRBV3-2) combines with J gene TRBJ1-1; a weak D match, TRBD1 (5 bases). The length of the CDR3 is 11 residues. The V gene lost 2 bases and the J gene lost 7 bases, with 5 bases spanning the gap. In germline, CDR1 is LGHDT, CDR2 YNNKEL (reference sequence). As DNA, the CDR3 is TGTGCCAGCAGCCAAACAGGTGAAGCTTTCTTT. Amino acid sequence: CASSQTGEAFF.

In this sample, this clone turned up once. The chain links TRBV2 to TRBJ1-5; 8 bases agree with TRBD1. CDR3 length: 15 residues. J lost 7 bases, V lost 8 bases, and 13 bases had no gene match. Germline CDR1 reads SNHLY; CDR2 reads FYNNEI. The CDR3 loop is CASRSQTGVSQPQHF. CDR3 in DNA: TGTGCCAGCCGAAGCCAGACAGGGGTTAGCCAGCCCCAGCATTTT.

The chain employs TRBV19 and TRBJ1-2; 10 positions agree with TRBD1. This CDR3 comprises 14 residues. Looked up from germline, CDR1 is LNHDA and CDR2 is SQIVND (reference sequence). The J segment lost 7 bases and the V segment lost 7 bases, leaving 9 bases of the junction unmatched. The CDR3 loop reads CASMGTGASGGYTF. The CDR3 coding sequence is TGTGCCAGTATGGGGACAGGGGCTTCGGGTGGCTACACCTTC.

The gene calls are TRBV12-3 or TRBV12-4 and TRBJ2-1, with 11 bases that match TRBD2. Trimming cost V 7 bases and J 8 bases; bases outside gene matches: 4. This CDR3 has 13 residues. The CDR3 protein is CASIAGGSHEQFF. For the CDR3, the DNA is TGTGCCAGCATAGCGGGGGGGAGCCATGAGCAGTTCTTC.

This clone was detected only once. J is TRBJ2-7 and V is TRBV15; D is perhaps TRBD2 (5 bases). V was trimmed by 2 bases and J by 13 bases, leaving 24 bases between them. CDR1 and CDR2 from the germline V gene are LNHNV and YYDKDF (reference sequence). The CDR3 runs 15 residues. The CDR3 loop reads CATSRLPGSGELRYF. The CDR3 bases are TGTGCCACCAGCAGACTCCCTGGGAGTGGAGAACTTCGATACTTC.

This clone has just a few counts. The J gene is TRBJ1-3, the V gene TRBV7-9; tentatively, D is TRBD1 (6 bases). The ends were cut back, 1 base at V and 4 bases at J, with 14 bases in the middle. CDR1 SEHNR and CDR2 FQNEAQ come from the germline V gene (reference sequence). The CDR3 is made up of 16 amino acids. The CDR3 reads CASSLVGAWYGNTIYF. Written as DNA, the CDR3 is TGTGCCAGCAGCTTAGTGGGGGCATGGTACGGAAACACCATATATTTT.

The DNA of the CDR3 is TGTGCCAGCTCACCACTGGGACAGGGCACTGGAAACACCATATATTTT. Amino acids: CASSPLGQGTGNTIYF. This chain connects TRBV18 to TRBJ1-3, with 9 bases fitting TRBD1. This CDR3 is built from 16 residues. Germline lookup yields CDR1 KGHSH and CDR2 LQKENI. Trimming at V came to 1 base and at J to 2 bases, leaving 3 bases not matched to a gene. Full variable domain (remainder filled in from reference TRBV18 and TRBJ1-3): NAGVMQNPRHLVRRRGQEARLRCSPMKGHSHVYWYRQLPEEGLKFMVYLQKENIIDESGMPKERFSAEFPKEGPSILRIQQVVRGDSAAYFCASSPLGQGTGNTIYFGEGSWLTVV.

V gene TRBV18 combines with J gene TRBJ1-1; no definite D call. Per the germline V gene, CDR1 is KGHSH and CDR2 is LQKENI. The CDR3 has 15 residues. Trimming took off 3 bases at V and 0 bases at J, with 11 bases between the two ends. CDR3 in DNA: TGTGCCAGCTCACCGGTTTACAGCATGAACACTGAAGCTTTCTTT. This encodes CASSPVYSMNTEAFF.

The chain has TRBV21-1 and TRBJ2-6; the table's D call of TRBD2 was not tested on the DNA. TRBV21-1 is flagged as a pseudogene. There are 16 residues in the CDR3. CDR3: CASSRDAISGANVLTF. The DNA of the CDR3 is TGTGCCAGCAGCCGGGATGCCATCTCTGGGGCCAACGTCCTGACTTTC.